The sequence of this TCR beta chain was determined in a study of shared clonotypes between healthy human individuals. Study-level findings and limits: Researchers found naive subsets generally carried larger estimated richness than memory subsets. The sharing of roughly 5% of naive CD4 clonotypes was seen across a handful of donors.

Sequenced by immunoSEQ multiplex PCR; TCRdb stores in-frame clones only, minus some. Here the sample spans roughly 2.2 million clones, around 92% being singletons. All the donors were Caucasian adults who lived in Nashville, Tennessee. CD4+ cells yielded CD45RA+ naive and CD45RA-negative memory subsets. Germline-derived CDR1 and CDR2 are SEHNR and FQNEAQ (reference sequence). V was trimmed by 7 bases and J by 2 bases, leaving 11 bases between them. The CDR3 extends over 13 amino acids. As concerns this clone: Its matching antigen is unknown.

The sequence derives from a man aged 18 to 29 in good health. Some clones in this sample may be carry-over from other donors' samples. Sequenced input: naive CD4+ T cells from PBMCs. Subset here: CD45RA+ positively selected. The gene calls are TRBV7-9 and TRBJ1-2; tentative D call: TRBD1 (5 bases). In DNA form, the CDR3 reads TGTGCCAGCAAGAAACAGGAGAACTATGGCTACACCTTC. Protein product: CASKKQENYGYTF.